This TCR beta chain is from a study of blood T cell repertoires in COVID-19. Looking at the study overall: Samples came from the United States, Italy and Spain, spanning acute and convalescent COVID-19. The analysed material was cDNA or gDNA that came from T cells, B-cell-depleted T cells, or PBMCs.

Clones were read by immunoSEQ multiplex PCR, and TCRdb kept only the in-frame ones, dropping some. The table shows approximately 130,000 clones, with roughly four fifths occurring only once. This clone occurred once. Germline lookup yields CDR1 LNHNV and CDR2 YYDKDF (reference sequence). The germline V and J ends were trimmed by 11 bases and 3 bases, with 15 bases remaining between them. This CDR3 spans 13 amino acids. The chain employs TRBV15 and TRBJ2-3; D perhaps matches TRBD2 (6 bases). The sequence came from a human donor in a cohort sampled during active COVID-19. Material for sequencing was peripheral blood. Here the CDR3 DNA reads TGTGCCTCCCGGGGGATGAGGACAGATACGCAGTATTTT. Translation: CASRGMRTDTQYF.